Included here is one T cell receptor (beta chain) sequence, with context. Its antigen is still unknown. Base qualities are missing; no much larger clone stands one base away. This sample is drawn from a study of blood T cell repertoires in COVID-19 (dated by TCRdb to the early 2020s). Background on the whole study: Recovered participants in ImmuneRACE Cohort 3 were defined as having two consecutive negative NP/OP PCR tests, clearance from a healthcare professional, or resolution of symptoms. HLA class I and class II types, where available, came from metadata supplied by the sample provider rather than from assay-based typing. Samples covering the acute and convalescent phases of COVID-19 were provided by collaborators in the United States, Italy and Spain. The samples were drawn from the first 160 participants of the ongoing ImmuneRACE study and from 950 to 1,500 subjects provided by 6 global collaborators. The prospective study material was composed of cDNA or gDNA derived from T cells, B-cell-depleted T cells, or PBMCs. A de-identified subject ID, COVID-19 status, age in years and sex were almost always included in the sample metadata. Deeply sampled blood TCRbeta repertoires from subjects exposed to, actively infected with, or recovered from COVID-19 were included in the dataset. The repertoires were released in a freely available public database intended as a resource for research on the immune response to SARS-CoV-2.

TCRbeta CDR3 regions were amplified from genomic DNA by means of the immunoSEQ Assay, a bias-controlled multiplex PCR. The original methods were these. Nucleated cell counts per sample were estimated from amplification of reference gene primers within the assay. To quantify the absolute abundance of each unique TCRbeta CDR3 rearrangement, sequence reads were collapsed and filtered. For each sample, productive Simpson clonality was calculated as the square root of Simpson's diversity index over productive rearrangements. Sourced from immuneACCESS, this table was stored by TCRdb with only in-frame sequences that have V and J called. A share of the clones is absent; for the studies checked, an unresolved V gene accounts for under half, and the remainder has no known explanation. V and J calls and clone size are those listed in that table; D and trimming were worked out from the DNA. The sample table holds 300,000 to 450,000 clones, of which around 87% were seen once. Approximately 1.9% of the sample is held by the ten biggest clonotypes.

In the prospective study, participants were roughly 18 to 89 years old, resided in under 30 geographic areas of the United States, and were enrolled through a virtual design. Cohort assignment in the prospective study relied on participant-reported clinical history from a screening survey and a study questionnaire. In the prospective study, mobile phlebotomists collected whole blood, serum and a nasopharyngeal or oropharyngeal swab from each participant. Additional blood draws and questionnaires over an approximately 2-month period could optionally be provided by prospective study participants. Prospective study blood samples were shipped either frozen or at room temperature before DNA extraction. General conclusions and limits of the study: How much clinical and demographic metadata was included differed by source and by participant, and the metadata was provided uncurated.

The germline V gene yields MNHEY for CDR1 and SVGAGI for CDR2. The V and J ends are trimmed by 7 bases and 1 base, leaving 7 bases between them. From cysteine to phenylalanine, the CDR3 is 13 amino acids long. CDR3 DNA is the only sequence kept; it has 39 bases, read in frame from the first base. This TCR was recovered from a man aged 35 to 55 in a cohort exposed to, infected with or recovered from COVID-19 (not recorded which). The sequenced sample consisted of PBMCs or T cells enriched from blood (not recorded which). The chain links TRBV6-5 with TRBJ2-2, with the D gene uncertain. CDR3 protein: CASNPRNTGELFF. The sequenced DNA: TGTGCCAGCAATCCCAGGAACACCGGGGAGCTGTTTTTT.